These 8 T cell receptor beta chains originate from one sample sequenced in a study of blood T cells in healthy people across ages. Next came a second PCR, run for about 6 to 11 cycles, which used a sample-barcoded 5' primer along with a J-beta primer mix. MiXCR, run by TCRdb on the 5' RACE reads, gives a single entry per CDR3 protein. This table holds more than 650,000 distinct CDR3 sequences, around a fifth found once. The sequencing input was blood. The origin of the receptors is a man aged 70-80 years in good health.

V and J are TRBV20-1 and TRBJ1-2, with D possibly matching TRBD1 (6 bases). This CDR3 has 14 amino acids. CDR1 and CDR2 (germline): DFQATT, SNEGSKA (reference sequence). Trimming took off 3 bases at V and 3 bases at J, with 14 bases between the two ends. As DNA, the CDR3 is TGCAGTGCTAGGTGGGGGGCCCTCTACTATGGCTACACCTTC. Protein sequence: CSARWGALYYGYTF.

Note on this clonotype: At one end, the junction sequence differs from germline, possibly due to a read error. The rearrangement links TRBV12-3 or TRBV12-4 to TRBJ2-3; 7 bases agree with TRBD2. The CDR3 has 17 amino acids. CDR3 bases: TGTGCCAGCAGTTTCCCCCTGGCGGGGGTCACTGAAGATGCGCAGTATTTT. Its translation is CASSFPLAGVTEDAQYF.

This clonotype was counted only a few times. The gene calls are TRBV9 and TRBJ2-1, with 10 bases that match TRBD1. The DNA end is more similar to TRBJ2-7, so the J call may be wrong. The CDR3 is made up of 15 amino acids. Germline values: CDR1 SGDLS, CDR2 YYNGEE. This chain's CDR3 is CASSPRQGAIYEQYF. In DNA, the CDR3 is TGTGCCAGCAGCCCCAGACAGGGGGCTATCTACGAGCAGTACTTC.

The J gene is TRBJ1-3, the V gene TRBV3-1; D ambiguous. CDR1 and CDR2 (germline): LGHDT, YNNKEL (reference sequence). Trimming left V 4 bases short and J 4 bases short, with 17 bases between. The CDR3 has 16 amino acids. The DNA for the CDR3 is TGTGCCAGCAGCCTGGATGGGCGAGTCTTAGGAAACACCATATATTTT. Translation: CASSLDGRVLGNTIYF.

The V and J genes are TRBV4-3 and TRBJ2-6; no reliable D call. Germline values: CDR1 LGHNA, CDR2 YSLEER. This CDR3 has 17 residues. Trimming left V 2 bases short and J 0 bases short, with 11 bases between. The CDR3 sequence is CASSQSELSSGANVLTF. The CDR3 bases are TGCGCCAGCAGCCAATCGGAACTTTCCTCTGGGGCCAACGTCCTGACTTTC.

The chain combines TRBV7-7 with TRBJ2-5; 9 nucleotides match TRBD2. Near its end, the DNA agrees better with TRBJ2-1, so the J call may be wrong. CDR3 size: 14 residues. The germline V gene has CDR1 SSHAT and CDR2 FNYEAQ (reference sequence). This CDR3 is CASSGGTSTHEQFF. Written as DNA, the CDR3 is TGTGCCAGCAGCGGGGGGACTAGCACCCATGAGCAGTTCTTC.

This clonotype was observed a few times. The chain combines TRBV6-5 with TRBJ1-1; possibly TRBD1 for D (5 bases). Between the trimmed V and J ends, which lost 5 bases and 4 bases, there was a span of 14 bases. There are 14 residues in the CDR3. Germline V gene sequence: CDR1 MNHEY, CDR2 SVGAGI. The CDR3 here is CASSPGGVITEAFF. In DNA, the CDR3 is TGTGCCAGCAGTCCCGGGGGGGTGATCACTGAAGCTTTCTTT.

The rearrangement uses TRBV28 and TRBJ2-3, with a tentative D call TRBD2 (6 bases). Germline CDR1 MDHEN, CDR2 SYDVKM. The CDR3 runs to 17 residues. Trimming shortened V by 10 bases and J by 1 base, and 24 bases separated the two germline ends. The CDR3 protein is CATYRYGWEERTDTQYF. In DNA form, the CDR3 reads TGTGCCACCTACAGGTACGGGTGGGAGGAACGCACAGATACGCAGTATTTT.